The 9 T cell receptor beta chains presented below share a single source sample, sequenced in a study of blood T cell repertoires in COVID-19. Profiling relied on immunoSEQ multiplex PCR, and the TCRdb table lists in-frame clones only, not all of them. The table records around 310,000 clones, around 90% of them present only once. Sequencing input: PBMCs or T cells enriched from blood (not recorded which). The receptors shown here come from a man in his thirties or forties who had recovered from COVID-19.

This chain links TRBV5-4 with TRBJ2-7; 7 bases agree with TRBD2. From germline, CDR1 is SGHNT and CDR2 YYREEE (reference sequence). The CDR3 is 15 residues long. V lost 4 bases, J lost 2 bases, and 9 bases stayed unmatched. CDR3 sequence (DNA): TGTGCCAGCAGCCAGGTCAAAGCGGGGACCTACGAGCAGTACTTC. Encoded protein: CASSQVKAGTYEQYF.

V is TRBV28 and J is TRBJ1-2; D is possibly TRBD1 (6 bases). V was shortened by 3 bases and J by 7 bases, with 15 bases between the two germline ends. Germline V gives CDR1 MDHEN, CDR2 SYDVKM. This CDR3 has 14 residues. In DNA form, the CDR3 reads TGTGCCAGCAGTTTTTGGCAGGGGCTCTCTGGCTACACCTTC. It codes for CASSFWQGLSGYTF.

This chain connects TRBV12-3 or TRBV12-4 to TRBJ2-3, with 8 bases lining up with TRBD1. The ends lost 6 bases at V and 7 bases at J; junction bases unmatched: 6. The CDR3 is 13 residues long. The CDR3 is CASSRTGPNTQYF. The CDR3 DNA reads as TGTGCCAGCAGCCGGACAGGGCCAAATACGCAGTATTTT.

V usage is TRBV28 and J usage is TRBJ1-5, with 8 bases lining up with TRBD1. Germline CDR1 reads MDHEN; CDR2 reads SYDVKM. The CDR3 runs 15 residues. V lost 9 bases and J lost 0; bases outside the gene matches: 7. The CDR3 loop reads CASQGAPYSNQPQHF. Written as DNA, the CDR3 is TGTGCCAGTCAGGGGGCCCCGTATAGCAATCAGCCCCAGCATTTT.

This rearrangement joins TRBV13 to TRBJ2-1; 10 nucleotides match TRBD2. The CDR3 is made up of 16 amino acids. The junction had 10 bases not matched to a gene; V was cut back by 5 bases and J by 6 bases. Germline CDR1 reads PRHDT; CDR2 reads FYEKMQ (reference sequence). The DNA of the CDR3 is TGTGCCAGCAGCCCTGGAGCGGGGGGGCCACCCAATGAGCAGTTCTTC. It specifies CASSPGAGGPPNEQFF. Together with reference TRBV13 and TRBJ2-1, the CDR3 gives the full variable domain: AAGVIQSPRHLIKEKRETATLKCYPIPRHDTVYWYQQGPGQDPQFLISFYEKMQSDKGSIPDRFSAQQFSDYHSELNMSSLELGDSALYFCASSPGAGGPPNEQFFGPGTRLTVL.

V usage is TRBV11-2 and J usage is TRBJ2-1; perhaps TRBD2 as D (5 bases). Trimming pared 5 bases from V and 10 bases from J, leaving 12 bases between. This CDR3 has 12 residues. Germline assignment: CDR1 SGHAT and CDR2 FQNNGV. The CDR3 loop is CASSPSSREQFF. The CDR3 coding sequence is TGTGCCAGCAGCCCGTCTAGCAGAGAGCAGTTCTTC.

The chain carries TRBV15 and TRBJ2-5, with 11 nucleotides matching TRBD1. Germline assignment: CDR1 LNHNV and CDR2 YYDKDF (reference sequence). The J segment lost 7 bases and the V segment lost 5 bases, leaving 6 bases of the junction unmatched. The CDR3 is made up of 14 amino acids. CDR3 residues: CATSEDRGLATQYF. CDR3 DNA sequence: TGTGCCACCAGCGAGGACAGGGGGCTTGCGACCCAGTACTTC.

V and J are TRBV7-5 and TRBJ1-2; the table's TRBD1 call for D was not verified on the DNA. TRBV7-5 is a known pseudogene. This CDR3 spans 21 amino acids. The chain's CDR3 is CVRSFTIRDRGPGYTNYGYTF. The CDR3 DNA follows: TGTGTCAGAAGCTTTACCATCCGGGACAGGGGACCCGGGTATACTAACTATGGCTACACCTTC.

The chain has TRBV30 and TRBJ2-7; the match to TRBD2 covers 11 bases. Per germline, CDR1 GTSNPN and CDR2 SVGIG (reference sequence). The CDR3 is made up of 12 amino acids. After removal of 7 bases from V and 2 bases from J, the junction contained 1 base not matched to a gene. CDR3 protein: CAYSGGAYEQYF. The CDR3 coding sequence is TGTGCCTATAGCGGGGGGGCCTACGAGCAGTACTTC.